This passage covers 19 T cell receptor beta chains from one sample sequenced in a study of Ad26.COV2.S vaccination and SARS-CoV-2 variants (dated by TCRdb to the early 2020s). This specimen's treatment or condition label, interpreted: about 20 received Ad26.COV2.S at low or high dose, single or two shots; roughly 5 received placebo; per-sample allocation not given. Repertoires of vaccine and placebo recipients were sequenced from samples taken on day 63 after the first injection. The method was the immunoSEQ multiplex PCR assay. The source is immuneACCESS, and TCRdb retained only in-frame sequences with V and J called. Part of the clones is not carried over; for the studies checked, unresolved V genes explain less than half of this, and the remainder is unexplained. The sample table contains under 400,000 clones; only one count was recorded for over 75% of them. Of the sample, around 3.6% falls within the top ten clones.

The source material was peripheral blood, sampled in a trial of Ad26.COV2.S vaccine versus placebo. The receptors come from a person between 18 and 65 years old who received the Ad26.COV2.S COVID-19 vaccine or a placebo.

The chain uses TRBV6-2 or TRBV6-3 and TRBJ1-6, with 9 bases aligning to TRBD1. There are 15 residues in the CDR3. V was pared by 5 bases and J by 10 bases, with 9 bases of the junction left unmatched. Germline CDR1 reads MNHEY; CDR2 reads SVGEGT. CDR3 protein: CASSLPGQGQSPLHF. The CDR3 DNA follows: TGTGCCAGCAGTCTTCCGGGACAGGGCCAATCACCCCTCCACTTT.

V is TRBV3-1 (or the pseudogene TRBV3-2) and J is TRBJ2-7; 8 bases are a match to TRBD1. The CDR3 loop spans 14 amino acids. After removal of 2 bases from V and 6 bases from J, the junction contained 6 bases not matched to a gene. Germline CDR1 reads LGHDT; CDR2 reads YNNKEL (reference sequence). The CDR3 DNA reads as TGTGCCAGCAGCCAAAGGGACAGGTTGGGCGAGCAGTACTTC. This encodes CASSQRDRLGEQYF.

The V and J genes are TRBV5-5 and TRBJ2-7, with D perhaps assigned TRBD1 or TRBD2 (6 bases each). In germline, CDR1 is SGHKS, CDR2 YYEKEE (reference sequence). V lost 0 bases and J lost 3, with 16 bases in between. The CDR3 totals 16 residues. CDR3 region: CASSLAGAGDFYEQYF. The CDR3 nucleotides are TGTGCCAGCAGCTTGGCGGGGGCAGGGGACTTCTACGAGCAGTACTTC.

Here the CDR3 DNA reads TGTGCCAGCAGCTTAGGGGGGAGTTCCCACGGCGAGCAGTACTTC. Amino acids: CASSLGGSSHGEQYF. The genes are TRBV11-2 and TRBJ2-7, with D perhaps TRBD1 or TRBD2 (5 bases each). The ends were cut back, 1 base at V and 6 bases at J, with 16 bases in the middle. This CDR3 spans 15 amino acids. Germline V CDR1 and CDR2: SGHAT, FQNNGV.

On this clone itself: At one boundary the junction diverges from the germline segment, which might be a read error. The V and J genes are TRBV5-4 and TRBJ2-1; D remains ambiguous. CDR3 length: 11 residues. Germline CDR1 and CDR2: SGHNT and YYREEE (reference sequence). CDR3 nucleotides: TGTGCCAGCAGCTCCGACAATGAGCAGTTCTTC. As protein: CASSSDNEQFF.

The chain employs TRBV19 and TRBJ1-1, with D hard to call. CDR3 size: 14 residues. The V gene lost 4 bases and the J gene lost 5 bases, with 14 bases spanning the gap. CDR1 and CDR2 (germline): LNHDA, SQIVND (reference sequence). CDR3: CASSNKIGGTEAFF. CDR3 sequence (DNA): TGTGCCAGTAGTAATAAAATCGGAGGAACTGAAGCTTTCTTT.

This clone showed up just once. CDR3 in amino acids: CASSSRSGTTRETQYF. The CDR3 DNA reads TGTGCCAGCTCATCTCGCTCCGGGACAACGCGAGAGACCCAGTACTTC. The chain employs TRBV18 and TRBJ2-5; D may be TRBD1 (6 bases). The germline V gene encodes CDR1 KGHSH and CDR2 LQKENI. V lost 5 bases to trimming and J lost 4 bases, with 20 bases between them. The CDR3 loop spans 16 amino acids.

The chain recombines TRBV5-4 with TRBJ1-2; 9 bases fit TRBD1. CDR1 SGHNT and CDR2 YYREEE come from the germline V gene (reference sequence). CDR3 length: 16 residues. V lost 0 bases to trimming and J lost 4 bases; unmatched junction nucleotides: 7. The CDR3 spells CASSLAGQGPLYGYTF. Here the CDR3 DNA reads TGTGCCAGCAGCTTGGCCGGACAGGGGCCACTCTATGGCTACACCTTC. The full variable domain, with the rest looked up from reference TRBV5-4 and TRBJ1-2, is ETGVTQSPTHLIKTRGQQVTLRCSSQSGHNTVSWYQQALGQGPQFIFQYYREEENGRGNFPPRFSGLQFPNYSSELNVNALELDDSALYLCASSLAGQGPLYGYTFGSGTRLTVV.

This chain connects TRBV7-9 to TRBJ2-1; D call uncertain. V lost 5 bases and J lost 6, with 11 bases in between. The V gene's germline CDR1 is SEHNR and CDR2 FQNEAQ (reference sequence). CDR3 length equals 13 residues. The CDR3 bases are TGTGCCAGCAGCGCACCAGTAGGCAATGAGCAGTTCTTC. This codes for CASSAPVGNEQFF.

V is TRBV30 and J is TRBJ1-4; D gene unclear. V gave up 7 bases and J gave up 5 bases, with 14 bases separating them. The CDR3 loop spans 13 amino acids. CDR1 and CDR2 (germline): GTSNPN, SVGIG (reference sequence). DNA of the CDR3: TGTGCCTATGTGGGCAGGACGAATGAAAAACTGTTTTTT. It is translated as CAYVGRTNEKLFF.

The chain joins TRBV5-1 to TRBJ1-1, with unresolved D. Per the germline V gene, CDR1 is SGHRS and CDR2 is YFSETQ. V lost 5 bases, J lost 2 bases, and 7 bases lay in between. The CDR3 sequence is 12 residues long. The CDR3 reads CASRRGNTEAFF. In DNA form, the CDR3 reads TGCGCCAGCAGACGTGGAAACACTGAAGCTTTCTTT.

With regard to this clone: The sample contains more than one DNA sequence encoding this CDR3. The chain couples TRBV24-1 to TRBJ2-2; D is unresolved. Trimming shortened V by 4 bases and J by 2 bases, and 4 bases separated the two germline ends. Germline-derived CDR1 and CDR2 are KGHDR and SFDVKD. This CDR3 region has 13 residues. Written as DNA, the CDR3 is TGTGCCACCAGTGACTACAACACCGGGGAGCTGTTTTTT. Protein product: CATSDYNTGELFF.

This rearrangement joins TRBV10-3 to TRBJ2-5; 14 bases are a match to TRBD2. CDR1 ENHRY and CDR2 SYGVKD come from the germline V gene. V lost 6 bases to trimming and J lost 3 bases; unmatched junction nucleotides: 3. This CDR3 region has 15 residues. The CDR3 loop is CAIRRGLAGEETQYF. CDR3 sequence (DNA): TGTGCCATCAGGAGGGGACTAGCGGGGGAAGAGACCCAGTACTTC.

The J gene is TRBJ1-4, the V gene TRBV27; 7 bases line up with TRBD1. After removal of 5 bases from V and 3 bases from J, the junction contained 9 bases not matched to a gene. The germline V gene encodes CDR1 MNHEY and CDR2 SMNVEV (reference sequence). The CDR3 has 16 amino acids. In DNA form, the CDR3 reads TGTGCCAGCAGTCCCCTAGACAGGGCCTCTAATGAAAAACTGTTTTTT. The encoded protein is CASSPLDRASNEKLFF.

The chain joins TRBV27 to TRBJ2-7; D is perhaps TRBD1 (5 bases). The CDR3 extends over 14 amino acids. Germline V gene sequence: CDR1 MNHEY, CDR2 SMNVEV (reference sequence). V was trimmed by 6 bases and J by 3 bases, leaving 15 bases between them. CDR3 protein: CASSSLKDIYEQYF. The CDR3 nucleotides are TGTGCCAGCAGCAGTTTAAAGGACATCTACGAGCAGTACTTC.

The V gene is TRBV18, the J gene TRBJ1-6; perhaps TRBD1 as D (6 bases). The ends were cut back, 2 bases at V and 13 bases at J, with 21 bases in the middle. The length of the CDR3 is 16 residues. Germline CDR1 is KGHSH and CDR2 is LQKENI. The chain's CDR3 is CASSPVQGSEMIPLHF. CDR3 in DNA: TGTGCCAGCTCACCAGTACAGGGTTCGGAGATGATCCCCCTCCACTTT.

The V gene is TRBV10-3, the J gene TRBJ2-2; D not certain. CDR1 and CDR2 from the germline V gene are ENHRY and SYGVKD. Trimming cost V 0 bases and J 6 bases, with 8 bases left between them. The CDR3 is 14 residues long. The CDR3 loop is CAISESLRSGELFF. The CDR3 region has the DNA TGTGCCATCAGTGAGTCTTTGCGGTCCGGGGAGCTGTTTTTT.

V usage is TRBV7-9 and J usage is TRBJ2-3, with D possibly being TRBD1 (6 bases). The germline V gene has CDR1 SEHNR and CDR2 FQNEAQ (reference sequence). The CDR3 is 12 residues long. Trimming cost V 5 bases and J 8 bases, with 11 bases left between them. The CDR3 bases are TGTGCCAGCAGCGTACAAGGGGGTACGCAGTATTTT. It codes for CASSVQGGTQYF.

Written as DNA, the CDR3 is TGCGCCAGCAGCCAAGATCTCGGCAGGACATACGAGCAGTACTTC. Translation: CASSQDLGRTYEQYF. The chain is built from TRBV4-3 and TRBJ2-7; TRBD1 is a possible D gene (5 bases). CDR1 and CDR2 (germline): LGHNA, YSLEER. V dropped 0 bases and J dropped 4 bases, with 13 bases sitting between them. This CDR3 is built from 15 residues.